This TCR beta chain originates from a study of blood T cells in healthy people across ages. Study results and limitations: Estimated diversity across one million T cells was deemed an underestimate.

The authors ran a second PCR of roughly 6 to 11 cycles using a sample-barcoded 5' primer and a J-beta primer mix. Unique molecular identifiers of 12 random nucleotides labeled each cDNA. MiXCR was run by TCRdb on the 5' RACE reads, yielding one entry per CDR3 protein. The sample has roughly 1,100,000 distinct CDR3 sequences; 20% to 25% are singletons. J was trimmed by 2 bases and V by 6 bases; bases with no gene match: 7. The CDR3 runs to 14 residues. As for this clonotype: What it binds is not known.

These sequences were also reported in another study, on T cells of mothers and their children. That investigation notes: Mothers gave over 8 million TCR beta CDR3 reads each, and children 3 million to 3.5 million each.

The chain has TRBV12-3 or TRBV12-4 and TRBJ2-7; TRBD1 matches 7 bases. The sequencing sample was made of blood. The clonotype was recovered from a girl aged 2-10 years in good health. CDR3 sequence: CASREAGGTYEQYF. DNA for the CDR3: TGTGCCAGCAGGGAAGCAGGGGGAACCTACGAGCAGTACTTC.